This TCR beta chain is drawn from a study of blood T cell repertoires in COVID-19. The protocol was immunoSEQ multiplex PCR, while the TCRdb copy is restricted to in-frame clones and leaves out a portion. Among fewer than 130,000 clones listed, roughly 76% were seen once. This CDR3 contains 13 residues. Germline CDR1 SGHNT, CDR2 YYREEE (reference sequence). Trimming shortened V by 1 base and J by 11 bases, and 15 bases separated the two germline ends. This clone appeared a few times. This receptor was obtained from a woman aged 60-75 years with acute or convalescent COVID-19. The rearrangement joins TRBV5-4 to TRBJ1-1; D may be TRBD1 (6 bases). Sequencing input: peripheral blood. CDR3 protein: CASSLRTARGAFF. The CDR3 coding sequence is TGTGCCAGCAGCTTGCGTACAGCAAGGGGGGCTTTCTTT.